This T cell receptor beta chain is from a study of T cells in Graves' hyperthyroidism and ophthalmopathy. Broader study findings: In blood, most of the thyroid clonotypes expanded above 0.001 were also present.

The germline V gene has CDR1 SGHTA and CDR2 FQGTGA. This CDR3 contains 15 residues. Germline trimming cut 1 base from V and 4 bases from J; bases unmatched to any gene: 7. What was amplified from RNA transcripts were TCR beta CDR3 regions. The HTBI primer set drove a first-round RT-PCR of the TCR CDR3. A single record per CDR3 protein comes from TCRdb applying MiXCR to the multiplex PCR reads. The sample comprises around 300,000 distinct CDR3 sequences, less than 30% of which are singletons, and around 28% rests with the top ten. On this clonotype: Its matching antigen is unknown.

The receptor's source is a man between 35 and 55 years old with Graves' hyperthyroidism that later progressed to Graves' ophthalmopathy. The sequenced sample was blood. The J gene is TRBJ2-7, the V gene TRBV7-3, with 7 bases lining up with TRBD2. CDR3 amino acids: CASSLNAGLNYEQYF. The DNA of the CDR3 is TGTGCCAGCAGCTTAAACGCGGGACTAAATTACGAGCAGTACTTC.